This T cell receptor (beta chain) was sequenced in a study of graft-versus-host responses after intestinal transplantation. Background on the study: Every one of the recipients received anti-thymocyte globulin induction and afterwards took tacrolimus and steroids for around 3 years.

A remark on this clone: Antigen: not known. The same CDR3 arises from other DNA sequences in this sample as well.

V lost 2 bases to trimming and J lost 4 bases, with 11 bases between them. This CDR3 comprises 14 residues. CDR1 and CDR2 (germline): MNHEY, SMNVEV (reference sequence). Study findings and constraints: GvH clones surfaced in recipient marrow, some emerging earlier in ileum or blood. An association linked early post-transplant HvG declines with peak circulating GvH clone levels.

TCRdb keeps only in-frame clones here, not all; method: immunoSEQ multiplex PCR. The sample includes tens of thousands of clones, roughly 90% of them seen just once. This receptor was taken from a human donor who received an intestinal transplant. The sample in question was unstimulated CD4+ T cells sorted from spleen or lymph node cells, obtained before intestinal transplant. This sequence joins TRBV27 and TRBJ1-1, with D hard to call. The CDR3 region is CASSLASVSTEAFF. In nucleotides, the CDR3 is TGTGCCAGCAGTTTAGCTTCCGTCAGCACTGAAGCTTTCTTT.